Below, one TCR beta chain is given with its context. The antigen it binds to is not known. Per-base qualities were not stored, and no clone one base away is much larger. Library preparation employed RT-PCR. Data came from an Illumina HiSeq 2500. TCRdb passed the public sequencing reads through fastp at Q25 and MiXCR, retaining productive beta sequences. Rows merge per CDR3 protein into single entries with the most common DNA and genes. The sample table shows some 300,000 distinct CDR3 sequences, and about 20% are seen once. The ten largest account for about a tenth of the sample. These data belong to a study of response to subunit inactivated influenza vaccine (dated by TCRdb to 2017 to 2018). The study in broad terms: To follow how T cells responded to a trivalent subunit inactivated influenza vaccine, the researchers relied on deep quantitative profiling of the T cell receptor repertoire. On the study overall, not on this receptor specifically: The authors suggested that each seasonal influenza vaccination may recruit only a limited number of new T cells.

Unmatched junction bases come to 5, with V trimmed by 2 bases and J by 3 bases. The CDR1 and CDR2 encoded by the germline V gene are SGHDT and YYEEEE. The cysteine opens and the phenylalanine closes a CDR3 of 14 amino acids. Only the CDR3 part of the read is kept: 42 bases, read in frame from the first base. The specimen comprised PBMCs from blood, sampled approximately 22 months after vaccination. This clonotype was obtained from a man between 50 and 75 years old who received an inactivated influenza vaccine. Donor details come from another sample of the same person, matched by shared clones. The rearranged chain carries TRBV5-6 and TRBJ2-7; 7 central bases correspond to TRBD1. The bases read TGTGCCAGCAGCTTCCGGGACAGCATCTACGAGCAGTACTTC. The encoded protein is CASSFRDSIYEQYF.